These T cell receptor beta chains were read from a single sample in a study of T cell responses to AZD1222 COVID-19 vaccine. TCRdb's copy holds only in-frame clones and misses some; the assay was immunoSEQ multiplex PCR. The table has about 130,000 clones, 70% to 90% seen once. The sequencing used peripheral blood, collected on day 0 of AZD1222 vaccination. The receptors were sampled from an adult in good health. The CDR3 runs from the conserved cysteine through the conserved F or W. Fields, in order: V gene, clone size, D gene, J gene, CDR3 protein, CDR3 DNA. The D gene is left open where the match is weak. Clone size is stated in some rows and not others, as once, few, many or a class when expanded.

TRBV5-1	.	TRBD1	TRBJ1-1	CASMYEPGQSSIAEAFF	TGCGCCAGCATGTATGAACCGGGACAGTCTTCTATCGCTGAAGCTTTCTTT
TRBV4-2	.	TRBD1	TRBJ2-7	CASSQDRNLGTGAITALYEQYF	TGTGCCAGCAGCCAAGATCGAAACCTCGGGACAGGGGCCATTACGGCCCTCTACGAGCAGTACTTC
TRBV6-5	.	.	TRBJ1-1	CASSPQPGANTEAFF	TGTGCCAGCAGTCCGCAACCAGGGGCGAACACTGAAGCTTTCTTT
TRBV10-1	.	TRBD1	TRBJ1-2	CASSEGQGPNYGYTF	TGCGCCAGCAGTGAAGGACAGGGGCCTAACTATGGCTACACCTTC
TRBV4-2	.	.	TRBJ1-2	CASSQVGLGYGYTF	TGTGCCAGCAGCCAAGTGGGGTTAGGGTATGGCTACACCTTC
TRBV6-5	.	.	TRBJ1-1	CASQGGTEAFF	TGTGCCAGCCAAGGAGGGACTGAAGCTTTCTTT
TRBV3-1/TRBV3-2	once	TRBD2	TRBJ2-7	CASSQGAGRGEQYF	TGTGCCAGCAGCCAAGGGGCAGGGAGGGGCGAGCAGTACTTC
TRBV10-3	.	.	TRBJ1-4	CAISERGEEKLFF	TGTGCCATCAGTGAAAGGGGAGAGGAAAAACTGTTTTTT
TRBV5-1	.	.	TRBJ1-4	CASSSGGGGEKLFF	TGCGCCAGCAGCTCAGGAGGGGGAGGTGAAAAACTGTTTTTT
TRBV18	.	.	TRBJ1-6	CASSPLAENSPLHF	TGTGCCAGCTCACCTCTGGCAGAAAATTCACCCCTCCACTTT
TRBV15	.	.	TRBJ2-5	CATSRGGGETQYF	TGTGCCACCAGCAGAGGGGGTGGAGAGACCCAGTACTTC
TRBV6-4	.	TRBD1	TRBJ1-1	CASSDLRDSQNTEAFF	TGTGCCAGCAGTGACCTACGGGACAGTCAGAACACTGAAGCTTTCTTT
TRBV6-5	.	.	TRBJ1-1	CASSYRGANTEAFF	TGTGCCAGCAGTTACAGGGGGGCGAACACTGAAGCTTTCTTT
TRBV5-4	.	.	TRBJ2-1	CATQIARGFSNEQFF	TGTGCCACACAGATCGCCAGGGGTTTCAGCAATGAGCAGTTCTTC
TRBV6-4	.	.	TRBJ2-3	CASSVDRGTDTQYF	TGTGCCAGCAGCGTGGACAGAGGCACAGATACGCAGTATTTT